A selection of T cell receptor beta chains follows, all from one sample in a study of T cells after posttransplantation cyclophosphamide. Clones were sequenced by immunoSEQ multiplex PCR, and TCRdb holds only the in-frame ones, with some missing. Here the sample spans tens of thousands of clones, just over 85% being singletons. The specimen sequenced was PBMCs. These receptors all stem from a man aged 25 to 40 with a blood cancer, CMV-positive, and with a related stem cell donor. CDR3s leave out the opening cysteine and the closing phenylalanine or tryptophan. A D gene is named only where the DNA matches it firmly. Clone size is not always given. Where it is, it says once, few, many or a class for expanded clones.

>TRBJ2-7|-|once|TRBV5-1
ASSPQAYGEQY
>TRBJ2-3|TRBD2|-|TRBV28
ASSIRLAGTDTQY
>TRBJ2-3|TRBD2|-|TRBV13
ASSLGAGRAWYTQY
>TRBJ1-3|TRBD1|-|TRBV7-8
ASSKDRGGGNTIY
>TRBJ1-4|-|-|TRBV4-1
ASSPPGLNEKLF
>TRBJ2-1|-|-|TRBV9
ASSPRLVSYNEQF
>TRBJ2-7|TRBD2|-|TRBV28
ASSLEAVAGVPSSYEQY
>TRBJ2-7|-|-|TRBV9
ASSATRDHEQY
>TRBJ1-1|TRBD1|-|TRBV25-1
ASSPSGGVAQTEAF
>TRBJ2-1|TRBD2|-|TRBV4-1
ASSQESATSGSTYNEQF
>TRBJ2-7|TRBD1|-|TRBV9
ASSVGGQGNYEQY
>TRBJ2-7|TRBD1|-|TRBV7-2
ASSLWTGWGTYEQY
>TRBJ2-5|-|once|TRBV5-1
ASSLGLALQETQY
>TRBJ1-2|-|once|TRBV13
ASSFRGGGYGYT
>TRBJ2-5|TRBD2|once|TRBV19
ASSRQAGGLETQY
>TRBJ1-5|-|-|TRBV30
AWSYSTNQPQH
>TRBJ2-7|-|-|TRBV11-2
ASSLLYEQY
>TRBJ2-7|TRBD2|-|TRBV19
ASSGASGFSEQY
>TRBJ1-2|TRBD1|-|TRBV11-2
ASSPGQDYGYT
>TRBJ1-3|TRBD1|-|TRBV7-2
ASSLHRGGNTIY
>TRBJ2-5|TRBD2|-|TRBV4-1
ASSQPGGTSVETQY
>TRBJ1-1|-|once|TRBV5-6
ASSPYGGTEAF
>TRBJ2-2|-|once|TRBV14
ASQRTANTGELF
>TRBJ2-7|-|-|TRBV5-1
ASSHPRGVGYEQY
>TRBJ2-4|-|-|TRBV6-1
ASSELLKNIQY
>TRBJ2-7|TRBD2|-|TRBV4-1
ASSQDWPAGGGIESYEQY
>TRBJ2-3|TRBD2|-|TRBV28
ASTLAGAGTDTQY
>TRBJ2-7|TRBD2|-|TRBV15
ATSRALAGTYEQY
>TRBJ2-5|TRBD2|-|TRBV5-4
ASSLTGGEKTQY
>TRBJ2-7|-|-|TRBV19
ASSIGGGTGSYEQY
>TRBJ2-3|-|-|TRBV29-1
SVVSRLSVRGTDAQY
>TRBJ1-1|-|few|TRBV7-9
ASSPGELVAEAF
>TRBJ2-2|-|few|TRBV7-7
ASSSNRQTGELF
>TRBJ1-2|-|-|TRBV28
ASSFEGYGYT
>TRBJ2-1|TRBD2|-|TRBV9
ASSVGGGYVNEQF
>TRBJ1-1|TRBD1|-|TRBV2
ASRGQMNTEAF
>TRBJ1-2|-|-|TRBV6-6
ASSYSPGI
>TRBJ2-3|TRBD2|-|TRBV28
ASSSAGGGTDTQY
>TRBJ2-7|TRBD2|-|TRBV7-6
ASSPRSSGRLGEQY
>TRBJ2-1|TRBD2|once|TRBV19
ASSPGWSGVYNEQF
>TRBJ2-4|TRBD2|-|TRBV28
ASSLSLGGSGNIQY
>TRBJ1-4|TRBD1|-|TRBV9
ASSARTGDYEKLF
>TRBJ1-1|-|few|TRBV9
ASSVNGKTEAF
>TRBJ2-1|TRBD1|-|TRBV29-1
SGGDSLHSYNEQF
>TRBJ2-3|-|-|TRBV30
AWSEGGDTQY
>TRBJ1-5|-|-|TRBV7-8
ASSPRGLDDQPQH